These T cell receptor beta chains were read from a single sample in a study of T cell changes during pregnancy in multiple sclerosis. The method was immunoSEQ multiplex PCR; TCRdb's version includes in-frame clones alone and lacks a portion of them. This repertoire shows 50,000 to 70,000 clones, 80% to 95% found once; its top ten account for under 0.95%. The sequencing used peripheral blood, collected in the first trimester of pregnancy. Receptors were obtained from a female donor with multiple sclerosis, enrolled in a pregnancy study. CDR3s leave out the opening cysteine and the closing phenylalanine or tryptophan. The D gene is left open where the match is weak.

d_gene: .
len: 10
v_gene: TRBV6-1
CDR3aa: ASSVLYNEQF

d_gene: TRBD2
len: 11
v_gene: TRBV7-3
CDR3aa: ASSPQSGGEQY

d_gene: .
len: 12
v_gene: TRBV7-2
CDR3aa: ASSPPGLQETQY

d_gene: .
len: 15
v_gene: TRBV7-2
CDR3aa: ASSHRQGRAGANVLT

d_gene: .
len: 15
v_gene: TRBV30
CDR3aa: AWIPSPSLGPKGIQY

d_gene: TRBD2
len: 15
v_gene: TRBV4-2
CDR3aa: ASSQDSRSGGPYEQY

d_gene: .
len: 12
v_gene: TRBV13
CDR3aa: ASSLGRSTYEQY

d_gene: TRBD2
len: 14
v_gene: TRBV5-4
CDR3aa: ASSLRTSGLTDTQY

d_gene: .
len: 13
v_gene: TRBV19
CDR3aa: ASSMGGEYTGELF

d_gene: .
len: 13
v_gene: TRBV9
CDR3aa: ASSVVGADTGELF

d_gene: TRBD2
len: 14
v_gene: TRBV6-5
CDR3aa: ASSYSLGTSGNEQF

d_gene: .
len: 12
v_gene: TRBV30
CDR3aa: AWIGGGRQYGYT

d_gene: .
len: 12
v_gene: TRBV7-2
CDR3aa: ASSEGLFGNTIY

d_gene: .
len: 13
v_gene: TRBV6-5
CDR3aa: ASSHQGLHDTEAF

d_gene: .
len: 13
v_gene: TRBV6-6
CDR3aa: ASSYPDSTGNTIY

d_gene: .
len: 12
v_gene: TRBV7-8
CDR3aa: ASSFVGEGHGYT

d_gene: .
len: 13
v_gene: TRBV4-3
CDR3aa: ASSQALLGTDTQY

d_gene: .
len: 14
v_gene: TRBV21-1
CDR3aa: ASSPRDKTRNSPLH